This TCR beta chain appears in the sequencing data of a study of tumor-infiltrating lymphocytes in oesophageal squamous cell carcinoma. Germline loops: CDR1 MNHNS, CDR2 SASEGT. The CDR3 totals 15 residues. Trimming took 7 bases from V and 2 from J; bases not matched to a gene: 8. From the PCR reads, TCRdb called clonotypes with MiXCR, one entry per CDR3 protein. This table holds more than 9,000 distinct CDR3 sequences, roughly 54% found once. This chain uses TRBV6-1 with TRBJ1-1; 9 bases map to TRBD1. The TCR comes from a male donor with esophageal squamous cell carcinoma. What was sequenced was esophageal tumor tissue. CDR3 loop: CASTKRTGVNTEAFF. CDR3 in DNA: TGTGCCAGCACCAAGAGGACAGGGGTCAACACTGAAGCTTTCTTT.